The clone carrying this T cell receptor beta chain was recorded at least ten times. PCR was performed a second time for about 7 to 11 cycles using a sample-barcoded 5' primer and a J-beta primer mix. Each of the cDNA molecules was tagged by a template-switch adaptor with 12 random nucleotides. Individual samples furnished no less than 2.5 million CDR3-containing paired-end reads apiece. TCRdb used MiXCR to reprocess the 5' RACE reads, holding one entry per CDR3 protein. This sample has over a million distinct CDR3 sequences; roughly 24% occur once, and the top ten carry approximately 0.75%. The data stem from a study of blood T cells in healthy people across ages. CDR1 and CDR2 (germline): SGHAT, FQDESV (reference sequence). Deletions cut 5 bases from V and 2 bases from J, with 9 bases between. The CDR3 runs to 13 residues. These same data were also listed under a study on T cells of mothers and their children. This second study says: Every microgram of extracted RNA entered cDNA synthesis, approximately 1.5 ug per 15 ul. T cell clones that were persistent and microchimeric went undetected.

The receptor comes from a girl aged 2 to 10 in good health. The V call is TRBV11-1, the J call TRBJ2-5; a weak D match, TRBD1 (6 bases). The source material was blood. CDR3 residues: CASSPRGQETQYF. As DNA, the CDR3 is TGTGCCAGCAGCCCCAGGGGACAAGAGACCCAGTACTTC.